This T cell receptor beta chain was profiled in a study of beta chain features in type 1 diabetes. Broader study findings: Type 1 diabetes patients showed a moderate but significant shortening of TCRB CDR3s in all four CD4+ subsets.

V was trimmed by 6 bases and J by 2 bases, leaving 14 bases between them. Germline V CDR1 and CDR2: SGHTA, FQGNSA. The CDR3 has 14 residues. As to this clone: Its specificity is unknown. The same CDR3 also results from other DNA sequences found in this sample.

The sequenced template was cDNA made from the entire isolated RNA. Data came from immunoSEQ multiplex PCR; TCRdb stores just in-frame clones and leaves some out. The sample yields 600,000 to 750,000 clones, 9.5% to 15% seen once. The gene calls are TRBV7-2 and TRBJ2-7; tentatively, D is TRBD1 (6 bases). Sequenced sample: naive CD4+ T cells from blood. This clonotype originated in a man aged 30 to 39 with type 1 diabetes. DNA for the CDR3: TGTGCCAGCAGTCTACAGGGTCTTACCTACGAGCAGTACTTC. Amino acid sequence: CASSLQGLTYEQYF.